Sequencing of this TCR beta chain was carried out in a study of shared clonotypes between healthy human individuals. Deep-level settings were used for running the assay. The data were produced by immunoSEQ multiplex PCR, yet TCRdb's version contains in-frame clones alone and is incomplete. This sample has roughly 330,000 clones, with 74% found just once. V was trimmed by 0 bases and J by 0 bases, leaving 14 bases between them. The CDR3 length is 17 residues. Germline loops: CDR1 LGHNA, CDR2 YSLEER. The donor population consisted of healthy HIV-negative adults with no recent acute infections or vaccinations.

The chain links TRBV4-3 to TRBJ2-5, with D possibly matching TRBD2 (5 bases). The sample comprised memory CD4+ T cells sorted from blood. Stated subset: CD45RA-negative fraction. This clonotype was sampled from a man aged 25 to 45 in good health. CDR3 bases: TGCGCCAGCAGCCAAGATTTTCGGGATCCGGACCAAGAGACCCAGTACTTC. It translates to CASSQDFRDPDQETQYF.